Described below is a single T cell receptor beta chain sequence and its context. CDR1 is MDHEN, CDR2 SYDVKM, per germline. Trimming removed 6 bases from V and 4 bases from J; junction bases left unmatched: 11. The CDR3 covers 16 residues. Some clones are missing from TCRdb's copy, which holds only in-frame ones; the method was immunoSEQ multiplex PCR. The repertoire consists of some 190,000 clones, with approximately 79% occurring once and the leading ten covering under 15%. The sample originates from a study of blood T cell repertoires in COVID-19. This chain uses TRBV28 with TRBJ1-5, with TRBD1 matching 8 bases. Material: peripheral blood. This TCR came from a woman aged 45-60 years with acute or convalescent COVID-19. The CDR3 here is CASSLPPGQANQPQHF. The CDR3 nucleotides read TGTGCCAGCAGCCTACCCCCGGGACAGGCTAATCAGCCCCAGCATTTT.